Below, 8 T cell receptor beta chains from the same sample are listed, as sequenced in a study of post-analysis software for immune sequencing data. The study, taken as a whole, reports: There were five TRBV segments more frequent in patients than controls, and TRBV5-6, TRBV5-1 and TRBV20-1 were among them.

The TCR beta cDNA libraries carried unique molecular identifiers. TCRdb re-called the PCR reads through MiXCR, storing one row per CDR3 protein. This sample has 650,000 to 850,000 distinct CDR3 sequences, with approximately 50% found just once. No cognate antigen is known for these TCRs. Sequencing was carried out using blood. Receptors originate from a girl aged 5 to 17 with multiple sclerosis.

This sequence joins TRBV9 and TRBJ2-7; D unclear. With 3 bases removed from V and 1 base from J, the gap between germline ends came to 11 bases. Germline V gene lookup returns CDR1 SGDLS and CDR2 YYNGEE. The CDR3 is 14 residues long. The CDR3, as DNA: TGTGCCAGCAGCGAGACCCCTTCGTCCTACGAGCAGTACTTC. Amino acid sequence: CASSETPSSYEQYF.

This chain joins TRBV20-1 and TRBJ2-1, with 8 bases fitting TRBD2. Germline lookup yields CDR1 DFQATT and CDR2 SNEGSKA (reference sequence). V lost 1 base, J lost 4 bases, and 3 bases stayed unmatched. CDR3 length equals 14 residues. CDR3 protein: CSARGLALYNEQFF. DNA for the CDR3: TGCAGTGCTAGAGGACTAGCGTTATACAATGAGCAGTTCTTC.

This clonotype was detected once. The CDR3 spells CASSLWSFQPQHF. CDR3 nucleotides: TGTGCCAGCAGCTTATGGAGTTTTCAGCCCCAGCATTTT. The J gene is TRBJ1-5, the V gene TRBV7-2; D is unclear. Trimming shortened V by 2 bases and J by 6 bases, and 8 bases separated the two germline ends. The CDR3 spans 13 residues. CDR1 SGHTA and CDR2 FQGNSA come from the germline V gene.

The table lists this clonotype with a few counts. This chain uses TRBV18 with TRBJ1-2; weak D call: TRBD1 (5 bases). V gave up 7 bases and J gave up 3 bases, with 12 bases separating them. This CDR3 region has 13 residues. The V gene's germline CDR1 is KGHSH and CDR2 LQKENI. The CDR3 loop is CASFHRRDYGYTF. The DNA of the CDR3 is TGTGCCAGCTTCCACCGCAGGGACTATGGCTACACCTTC.

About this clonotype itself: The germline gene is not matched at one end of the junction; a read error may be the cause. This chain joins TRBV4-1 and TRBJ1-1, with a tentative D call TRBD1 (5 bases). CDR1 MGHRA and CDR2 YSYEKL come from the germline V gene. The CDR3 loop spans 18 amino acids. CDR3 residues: CASSQDRPGQGRNAEAFF. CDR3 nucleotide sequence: TGCGCCAGCAGCCAAGATCGGCCAGGGCAGGGTAGGAACGCTGAAGCTTTCTTT.

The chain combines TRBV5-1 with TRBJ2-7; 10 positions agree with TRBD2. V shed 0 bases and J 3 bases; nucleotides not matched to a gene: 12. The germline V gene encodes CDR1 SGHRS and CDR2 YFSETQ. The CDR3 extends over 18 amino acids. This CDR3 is CASSLDFASGRRYYEQYF. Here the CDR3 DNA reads TGCGCCAGCAGCTTGGACTTTGCTAGCGGGAGAAGGTACTACGAGCAGTACTTC.

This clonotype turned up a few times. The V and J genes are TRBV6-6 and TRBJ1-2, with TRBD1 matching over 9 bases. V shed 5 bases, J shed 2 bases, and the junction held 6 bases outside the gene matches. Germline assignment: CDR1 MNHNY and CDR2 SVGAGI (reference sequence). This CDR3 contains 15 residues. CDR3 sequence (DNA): TGTGCCAGCAGTGTCACAGGGGGCCAAAACTATGGCTACACCTTC. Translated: CASSVTGGQNYGYTF.

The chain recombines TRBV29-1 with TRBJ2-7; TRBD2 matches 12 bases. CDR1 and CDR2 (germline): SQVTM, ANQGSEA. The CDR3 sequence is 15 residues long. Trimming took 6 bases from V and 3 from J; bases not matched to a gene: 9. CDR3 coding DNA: TGCAGCGTCCTCGGGACTAGCGGGCTCAGCTACGAGCAGTACTTC. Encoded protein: CSVLGTSGLSYEQYF.